This T cell receptor beta chain was sequenced for a study of cytotoxic CD8 clonotypes in ibrutinib-treated CLL. Study-wide context: The response samples were taken once patients had been treated for a median of around twelve months, range 6 to 36.

There are a few counts of this clone. Targeted sequencing depth ranged from 1 in 200,000 to 1 in 1 million T cells. The method was immunoSEQ multiplex PCR; TCRdb's version includes in-frame clones alone and lacks a portion of them. The sample has about 200,000 clones; roughly three quarters are singletons. CDR3 length: 14 amino acids. Trimming cost V 6 bases and J 3 bases, with 14 bases left between them. CDR1 and CDR2 from the germline V gene are KGHSH and LQKENI. The genes are TRBV18 and TRBJ1-1; no clear D. The TCR originated in a human donor with chronic lymphocytic leukemia. Sequences were derived from PBMCs, sampled after 12 months of ibrutinib treatment. Here the CDR3 DNA reads TGTGCCAGCTCCGCACGGCGGGAATACACTGAAGCTTTCTTT. This codes for CASSARREYTEAFF.